This T cell receptor beta chain is from a study of beta chain features in type 1 diabetes. The study's findings and limits: Patients' naive, central memory and regulatory TCRB repertoires appeared more alike than those of healthy donors. Moderately but significantly shorter TCRB CDR3s were found in Type 1 diabetes patients in all four CD4+ subsets. Reduced insertions and increased deletions marked VDJ junctions in type 1 diabetes patients.

With regard to this clone: The antigen remains unidentified.

Expressed TCRB transcripts got sequenced, as all isolated RNA was reverse transcribed. Libraries were prepared by immunoSEQ multiplex PCR; TCRdb keeps only in-frame clonotypes and omits some of them. The repertoire holds around 400,000 clones, with around 13% as singletons. The V and J ends lost 4 bases and 3 bases respectively, with 17 bases between them. The germline V gene has CDR1 SGHDT and CDR2 YYEEEE. The CDR3 covers 16 residues. Sequenced material: naive CD4+ T cells from blood. The rearrangement links TRBV5-6 to TRBJ2-1; TRBD2 is a possible D gene (6 bases). This TCR came from a man aged 18 to 29 in good health. CDR3 residues: CASSQMGLDYYNEQFF. In DNA form, the CDR3 reads TGTGCCAGCAGCCAAATGGGACTGGATTACTACAATGAGCAGTTCTTC.